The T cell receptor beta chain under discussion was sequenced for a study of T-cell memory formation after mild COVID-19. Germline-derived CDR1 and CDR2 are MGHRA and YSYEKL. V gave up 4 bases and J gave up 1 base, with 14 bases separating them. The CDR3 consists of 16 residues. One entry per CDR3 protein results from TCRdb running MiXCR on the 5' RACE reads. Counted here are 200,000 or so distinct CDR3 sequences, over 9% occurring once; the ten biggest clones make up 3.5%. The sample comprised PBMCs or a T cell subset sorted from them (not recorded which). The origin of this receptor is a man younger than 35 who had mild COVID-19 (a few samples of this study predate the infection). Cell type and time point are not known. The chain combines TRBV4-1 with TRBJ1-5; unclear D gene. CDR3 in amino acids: CASSLPGESSNQPQHF. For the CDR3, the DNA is TGCGCCAGCAGCCTCCCCGGGGAGTCGAGCAATCAGCCCCAGCATTTT.